Listed here are 30 T cell receptor beta chains from one sample, sequenced in a study of blood T cell repertoires in COVID-19. Repertoires were generated with immunoSEQ multiplex PCR, while TCRdb's copy carries only in-frame clones and drops some. This table has 16,000 or so clones, 80% to 90% appearing once. The sample taken for sequencing was peripheral blood. The source is a man older than 75 with acute or convalescent COVID-19.

The V and J genes are TRBV25-1 and TRBJ1-3, with 7 bases aligning to TRBD1. Per the germline V gene, CDR1 is MGHDK and CDR2 is SYGVNS. The V segment lost 9 bases and the J segment 2 bases; nucleotides outside the gene matches: 4. The CDR3 totals 13 residues. For the CDR3, the DNA is TGTGCCAGTTGGGACAGAACTGGAAACACCATATATTTT. It is translated as CASWDRTGNTIYF.

The chain links TRBV6-1 to TRBJ1-1, with D possibly being TRBD1 (5 bases). CDR1 is MNHNS and CDR2 is SASEGT in the germline V gene. CDR3 length equals 13 residues. V was clipped by 0 bases and J by 10 bases, with 12 bases between them. The CDR3 DNA reads TGTGCCAGCAGTGAAGCGGGTTGGGGGGGAGCTTTCTTT. Its protein is CASSEAGWGGAFF.

The chain is built from TRBV5-6 and TRBJ1-2, with D maybe TRBD1 (5 bases). CDR1 is SGHDT and CDR2 is YYEEEE in the germline V gene. V was clipped by 0 bases and J by 2 bases, with 8 bases between them. The CDR3 is 14 residues long. DNA of the CDR3: TGTGCCAGCAGCTTGGCGGGGGAGAACTATGGCTACACCTTC. Amino acid sequence: CASSLAGENYGYTF.

This clone has just one count. V usage is TRBV9 and J usage is TRBJ2-6, with 9 bases aligning to TRBD1. The V gene's germline CDR1 is SGDLS and CDR2 YYNGEE. The CDR3 has 17 amino acids. The V and J ends lost 1 base and 0 bases, in that order; junction bases with no gene match: 2. The CDR3 is CASSVWDRDSGANVLTF. DNA for the CDR3: TGTGCCAGCAGCGTATGGGACAGGGACTCTGGGGCCAACGTCCTGACTTTC. Based on the CDR3 plus reference TRBV9 and TRBJ2-6, the full variable domain is DSGVTQTPKHLITATGQRVTLRCSPRSGDLSVYWYQQSLDQGLQFLIQYYNGEERAKGNILERFSAQQFPDLHSELNLSSLELGDSALYFCASSVWDRDSGANVLTFGAGSRLTVL.

The table lists this clone with a count of one. This sequence joins TRBV3-1 (or the pseudogene TRBV3-2) and TRBJ1-5; D might be TRBD1 (5 bases). Between the trimmed V and J ends, which lost 6 bases and 4 bases, there was a span of 22 bases. Germline assignment: CDR1 LGHDT and CDR2 YNNKEL (reference sequence). CDR3 size: 17 residues. The CDR3, as DNA: TGTGCCAGCAGTCCCTCGGGGGGGATTGGAGGGAATCAGCCCCAGCATTTT. Translating it yields CASSPSGGIGGNQPQHF.

V and J are TRBV10-3 and TRBJ1-6; no clear D gene. V was pared by 3 bases and J by 9 bases, with 21 bases between. The CDR3 loop spans 17 amino acids. Germline V CDR1 and CDR2: ENHRY, SYGVKD. The CDR3: CAISETKFGGRGSPLHF. CDR3 in DNA: TGTGCCATCAGTGAAACGAAGTTCGGAGGACGGGGTTCACCCCTCCACTTT.

The sample holds one count of this clone. The rearrangement uses TRBV7-2 and TRBJ2-1; 10 bases align to TRBD1. The CDR3 is 15 residues long. Germline V CDR1 and CDR2: SGHTA, FQGNSA. Trimming at V came to 4 bases and at J to 3 bases, leaving 3 bases not matched to a gene. The CDR3 DNA reads TGTGCCAGCAGCTCGGACAGGGGGGGCTACAATGAGCAGTTCTTC. This encodes CASSSDRGGYNEQFF.

The rearrangement uses TRBV12-5 and TRBJ2-5; 9 positions agree with TRBD1. V trimming: 1 base; J trimming: 5 bases; junction bases outside the gene matches: 11. Germline V CDR1 and CDR2: LGHNT, FRNRAP. The CDR3 runs to 17 residues. The CDR3: CASGLAPGQGKIETQYF. The CDR3 region has the DNA TGTGCTAGTGGTTTGGCCCCCGGACAGGGGAAAATCGAGACCCAGTACTTC.

The chain joins TRBV28 to TRBJ1-5; D possibly corresponds to TRBD1 (5 bases). In germline, CDR1 is MDHEN, CDR2 SYDVKM. CDR3 size: 13 residues. Between the trimmed V and J ends, which lost 5 bases and 7 bases, there was a span of 12 bases. CDR3 sequence: CASSKYGGQPQHF. CDR3 DNA: TGTGCCAGCAGTAAATACGGGGGGCAGCCCCAGCATTTT.

This clone was counted once. The chain uses TRBV11-2 and TRBJ2-3, with 12 bases identical to TRBD2. With V trimmed by 7 bases and J by 5 bases, 4 bases remained unmatched. The CDR3 extends over 14 amino acids. The V gene's germline CDR1 is SGHAT and CDR2 FQNNGV. CDR3 sequence: CASTLAGGGDTQYF. In DNA, the CDR3 is TGTGCCAGCACACTAGCGGGAGGTGGAGATACGCAGTATTTT.

This clone came up a few times. The V gene is TRBV6-5, the J gene TRBJ1-1; tentative D call: TRBD1 (5 bases). The V end was cut by 9 bases, the J end by 6 bases, with 20 bases between. Germline values: CDR1 MNHEY, CDR2 SVGAGI. This CDR3 region has 14 residues. CDR3 loop: CASSGGAGKAEAFF. CDR3 nucleotide sequence: TGTGCCAGTTCGGGAGGCGCAGGGAAGGCTGAAGCTTTCTTT.

This clone was seen just once. The chain carries TRBV7-9 and TRBJ2-7; TRBD2 aligns across 7 bases. The CDR3 is 15 amino acids. V was pared by 5 bases and J by 3 bases, with 10 bases of the junction left unmatched. Germline CDR1 SEHNR, CDR2 FQNEAQ (reference sequence). This CDR3 reads CASSPPRGEGYEQYF. CDR3 bases: TGTGCCAGCAGCCCCCCCCGGGGGGAGGGCTACGAGCAGTACTTC.

This clone appeared a few times. The rearrangement links TRBV2 to TRBJ1-2; D is ambiguous. V was clipped by 6 bases and J by 8 bases, with 10 bases between them. This CDR3 region has 11 residues. Germline CDR1 SNHLY, CDR2 FYNNEI. CDR3 loop: CASSPLGGYTF. The CDR3 DNA sequence: TGTGCCAGCAGCCCTCTCGGGGGCTACACCTTC.

This chain joins TRBV9 and TRBJ2-3; TRBD2 might be the D (6 bases). V was clipped by 3 bases and J by 2 bases, with 19 bases between them. Germline CDR1 reads SGDLS; CDR2 reads YYNGEE. The CDR3 runs to 17 residues. The CDR3 here is CASSAFPGGLHTDTQYF. In nucleotides, the CDR3 is TGTGCCAGCAGCGCCTTCCCCGGAGGACTACACACAGATACGCAGTATTTT.

The chain recombines TRBV2 with TRBJ1-5; the D is unclear. The germline V gene has CDR1 SNHLY and CDR2 FYNNEI. V dropped 6 bases and J dropped 8 bases, with 11 bases sitting between them. The CDR3 has 12 residues. The CDR3 protein is CASREVMEPQHF. The CDR3 DNA reads as TGTGCCAGCAGGGAGGTAATGGAGCCCCAGCATTTT.

The chain has TRBV30 and TRBJ1-6; no clear D gene. The V gene lost 3 bases and the J gene lost 0 bases, with 3 bases spanning the gap. Germline lookup yields CDR1 GTSNPN and CDR2 SVGIG (reference sequence). The length of the CDR3 is 13 residues. CDR3 sequence reads: CAWRASYNSPLHF. The CDR3 DNA sequence: TGTGCCTGGAGAGCCTCCTATAATTCACCCCTCCACTTT.

This clone occurred a few times. The CDR3 DNA sequence: TGTGCTAGTGCTCCGGAGGGGACCGGGGAGCTGTTTTTT. Protein sequence: CASAPEGTGELFF. V gene TRBV12-5 combines with J gene TRBJ2-2, with a tentative D call TRBD2 (6 bases). Trimming took 7 bases from V and 5 from J, leaving 11 bases between them. CDR1 and CDR2 (germline): LGHNT, FRNRAP. This CDR3 region has 13 residues.

The chain links TRBV9 to TRBJ1-4; D remains ambiguous. Germline values: CDR1 SGDLS, CDR2 YYNGEE. The CDR3 runs 16 residues. V was clipped by 2 bases and J by 8 bases, with 19 bases between them. CDR3 nucleotide sequence: TGTGCCAGCAGCGTTGAGGTTGGCCCGGGAGGAGAAAAACTGTTTTTT. Translated, it gives CASSVEVGPGGEKLFF.

The rearrangement uses TRBV5-6 and TRBJ1-2; D gene ambiguous. Germline-derived CDR1 and CDR2 are SGHDT and YYEEEE. CDR3 length: 13 residues. V was pared by 0 bases and J by 8 bases, with 11 bases between. The DNA of the CDR3 is TGTGCCAGCAGCTTGGAAAGAGGAGGAGGCTACACCTTC. Its translation: CASSLERGGGYTF.

The chain has TRBV7-3 and TRBJ1-1; tentative D call: TRBD1 (5 bases). V was clipped by 4 bases and J by 6 bases, with 12 bases between them. The CDR3 runs to 13 residues. Germline V gene data show CDR1 as SGHTA and CDR2 as FQGTGA. CDR3 bases: TGTGCCAGCAGCTCCACCCCGGGGGCTGAAGCTTTCTTT. Translated, it gives CASSSTPGAEAFF.

In DNA, the CDR3 is TGTGCCAGCAGCTCAGGCGGAGGGAGCGGGAAAGAGACCCAGTACTTC. Translation gives CASSSGGGSGKETQYF. The chain employs TRBV7-8 and TRBJ2-5, with 7 nucleotides matching TRBD2. The CDR3 covers 16 residues. Germline V CDR1 and CDR2: SGHVS, FQNEAQ. V shed 4 bases and J 3 bases; nucleotides not matched to a gene: 11. The complete variable domain, with remaining parts taken from reference TRBV7-8 and TRBJ2-5, reads GAGVSQSPRYKVAKRGQDVALRCDPISGHVSLFWYQQALGQGPEFLTYFQNEAQLDKSGLPSDRFFAERPEGSVSTLKIQRTQQEDSAVYLCASSSGGGSGKETQYFGPGTRLLVL.

The genes are TRBV2 and TRBJ1-1; maybe TRBD1 (6 bases). The ends were cut back, 1 base at V and 4 bases at J, with 19 bases in the middle. Germline values: CDR1 SNHLY, CDR2 FYNNEI. The CDR3 runs to 17 residues. The CDR3 loop is CASSEGGGWGRRTEAFF. CDR3 DNA sequence: TGTGCCAGCAGTGAAGGAGGGGGATGGGGCCGGCGCACTGAAGCTTTCTTT. The whole variable domain, remainder taken from reference TRBV2 and TRBJ1-1, is EPEVTQTPSHQVTQMGQEVILRCVPISNHLYFYWYRQILGQKVEFLVSFYNNEISEKSEIFDDQFSVERPDGSNFTLKIRSTKLEDSAMYFCASSEGGGWGRRTEAFFGQGTRLTVV.

This clone was observed once. CDR3 in amino acids: CSVRDRANEQFF. The CDR3 DNA reads as TGCAGCGTTAGGGACAGGGCGAATGAGCAGTTCTTC. The rearrangement uses TRBV29-1 and TRBJ2-1; 9 bases align to TRBD1. Germline CDR1 is SQVTM and CDR2 is ANQGSEA. Germline trimming cut 5 bases from V and 7 bases from J; bases unmatched to any gene: 3. The CDR3 spans 12 residues.

This clone has a handful of counts. The chain has TRBV19 and TRBJ1-5; TRBD1 aligns across 7 bases. Germline trimming cut 7 bases from V and 4 bases from J; bases unmatched to any gene: 10. Germline lookup yields CDR1 LNHDA and CDR2 SQIVND (reference sequence). The CDR3 loop spans 15 amino acids. In nucleotides, the CDR3 is TGTGCCAGTACCCAGACAGGGAACCTTAATCAGCCCCAGCATTTT. It specifies CASTQTGNLNQPQHF. The complete variable domain, with remaining parts taken from reference TRBV19 and TRBJ1-5, reads DGGITQSPKYLFRKEGQNVTLSCEQNLNHDAMYWYRQDPGQGLRLIYYSQIVNDFQKGDIAEGYSVSREKKESFPLTVTSAQKNPTAFYLCASTQTGNLNQPQHFGDGTRLSIL.

This rearrangement joins TRBV7-2 to TRBJ2-7; 7 bases fit TRBD1. Germline loops: CDR1 SGHTA, CDR2 FQGNSA. The CDR3 has 13 residues. Unmatched junction bases numbered 5, after V lost 8 bases and J lost 1 base. The CDR3 coding sequence is TGTGCCAGCTCCCTGGACAGGTCCTACGAGCAGTACTTC. It specifies CASSLDRSYEQYF.

V is TRBV2 and J is TRBJ1-6; possible D gene TRBD1, 6 bases. The V end was cut by 6 bases, the J end by 10 bases, with 16 bases between. This CDR3 comprises 14 residues. The germline CDR1 and CDR2 sequences are SNHLY and FYNNEI. The CDR3 sequence is CASRPSRGASPLHF. CDR3 DNA: TGTGCCAGCAGACCCTCCAGGGGAGCCTCACCCCTCCACTTT. The full variable domain, completed using reference TRBV2 and TRBJ1-6, is EPEVTQTPSHQVTQMGQEVILRCVPISNHLYFYWYRQILGQKVEFLVSFYNNEISEKSEIFDDQFSVERPDGSNFTLKIRSTKLEDSAMYFCASRPSRGASPLHFGNGTRLTVT.

The rearrangement links TRBV5-1 to TRBJ2-1; D ambiguous. The V gene lost 0 bases and the J gene lost 5 bases, with 9 bases spanning the gap. Per the germline V gene, CDR1 is SGHRS and CDR2 is YFSETQ. The CDR3 has 14 amino acids. The CDR3 bases are TGCGCCAGCAGCTTGGAGTTTTCAGACAATGAGCAGTTCTTC. As protein: CASSLEFSDNEQFF.

The sample holds one count of this clone. The rearrangement joins TRBV29-1 to TRBJ2-1; 9 bases are shared with TRBD1. Per the germline V gene, CDR1 is SQVTM and CDR2 is ANQGSEA. The CDR3 totals 16 residues. V lost 0 bases, J lost 4 bases, and 7 bases stayed unmatched. The CDR3 sequence is CSVEDIGTGFYNEQFF. DNA for the CDR3: TGCAGCGTTGAAGATATCGGGACAGGGTTTTACAATGAGCAGTTCTTC.

The chain recombines TRBV6-5 with TRBJ2-1; D unresolved. V was trimmed by 6 bases and J by 9 bases, leaving 12 bases between them. From germline, CDR1 is MNHEY and CDR2 SVGAGI. This CDR3 contains 12 residues. The CDR3 DNA reads as TGTGCCAGCAGGGGCCGCATAGGTGAGCAGTTCTTC. Translating gives CASRGRIGEQFF.

This chain connects TRBV27 to TRBJ1-4; D may be TRBD1 (5 bases). Trimming removed 7 bases at V and 7 bases at J, with 13 bases between. The CDR3 runs to 13 residues. In germline, CDR1 is MNHEY, CDR2 SMNVEV (reference sequence). The CDR3 reads CASKRGGGEKLFF. The DNA for the CDR3 is TGTGCCAGCAAAAGGGGCGGGGGTGAAAAACTGTTTTTT.